This T cell receptor beta chain is from a study of blood T cell repertoires in COVID-19. Looking at the study overall: Researchers got acute and convalescent COVID-19 samples from the United States, Italy and Spain. The analysed material was cDNA or gDNA that came from T cells, B-cell-depleted T cells, or PBMCs.

In the original workflow: Reference gene primer amplification yielded estimated nucleated cell counts. The repertoire was sequenced with immunoSEQ multiplex PCR; TCRdb's copy has only in-frame clones and lacks some. The V and J calls and clone size come from that table; D and trimming were worked out from the DNA. This sample has about 46,000 clones, with over 75% found just once. With 7 bases clipped from V and 2 bases from J, the junction kept 7 bases outside the gene matches. The germline gives CDR1 MNHEY, CDR2 SVGAGI. The CDR3 has 14 amino acids. The clonotype originates from a human donor in a cohort sampled during active COVID-19. The donor label of this sample is uncertain. The genes are TRBV6-5 and TRBJ2-7; TRBD1 aligns across 8 bases. Sequencing was done on a sample of peripheral blood. The CDR3 region is CASKTGVITYEQYF. DNA for the CDR3: TGTGCCAGCAAGACAGGGGTGATCACCTACGAGCAGTACTTC.